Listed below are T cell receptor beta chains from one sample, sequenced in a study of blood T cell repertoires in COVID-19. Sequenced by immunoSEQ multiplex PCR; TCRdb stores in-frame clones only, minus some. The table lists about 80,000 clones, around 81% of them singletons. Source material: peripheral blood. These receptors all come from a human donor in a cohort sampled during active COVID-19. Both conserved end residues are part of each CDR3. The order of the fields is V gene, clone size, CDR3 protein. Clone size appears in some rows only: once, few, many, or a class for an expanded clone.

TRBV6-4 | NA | CASSDSNNADTQYF
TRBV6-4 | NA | CASSDQGTGELFF
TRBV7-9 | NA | CAIGVGPLHF
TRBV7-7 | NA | CASRETSQSSYNEQFF
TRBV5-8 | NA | CASSLHPASYNEQFF
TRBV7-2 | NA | CASSPLGTAYEQYF
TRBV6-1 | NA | CASSEGTGWYYQPQHF
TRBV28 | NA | CASSSILLDRGHSGANVLTF
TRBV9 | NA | CASSVGAGSSKNIQYF
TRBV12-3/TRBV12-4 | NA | CASSPQVNTEAFF
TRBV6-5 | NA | CASRGLAVQETQYF
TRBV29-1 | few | CSVEDRTEYGYTF
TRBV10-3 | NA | CAISEGQPHQPQHF
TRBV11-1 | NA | CASSLNGTGFSQPQHF
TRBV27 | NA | CASSVTRGSPLHF
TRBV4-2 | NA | CASSQESATSGGDYEQYF
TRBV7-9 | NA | CASSSGTSGSYNEQFF
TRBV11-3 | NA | CASSLGVGLAAPSRTQYF
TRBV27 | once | CASGKATGNTGELFF
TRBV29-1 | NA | CSVRPGNTEAFF
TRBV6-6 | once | CASKSTGGANGYTF
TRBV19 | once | CASSIPDNEQFF
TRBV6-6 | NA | CASSYSAQGADTQYF
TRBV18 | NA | CASSLQGNQPQHF
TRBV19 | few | CASSIGPETNYGYTF
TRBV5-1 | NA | CASSLEGVGSGYTF
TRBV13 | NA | CASSLWTALNTEAFF
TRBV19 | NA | CASSTGLAGDQETQYF